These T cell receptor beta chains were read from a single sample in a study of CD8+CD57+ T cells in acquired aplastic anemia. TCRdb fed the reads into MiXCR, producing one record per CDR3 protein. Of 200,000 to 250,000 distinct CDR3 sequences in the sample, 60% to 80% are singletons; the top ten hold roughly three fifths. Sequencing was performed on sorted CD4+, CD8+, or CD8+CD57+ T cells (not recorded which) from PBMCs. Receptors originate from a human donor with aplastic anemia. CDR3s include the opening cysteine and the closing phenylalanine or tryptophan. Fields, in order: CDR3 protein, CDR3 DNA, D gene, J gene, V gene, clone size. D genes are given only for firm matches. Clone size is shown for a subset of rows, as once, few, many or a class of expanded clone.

CASSSMRGISYEQYF,TGCGCCAGCAGCTCAATGCGGGGTATCTCCTACGAGCAGTACTTC,-,TRBJ2-7,TRBV5-1,-
CASSILGVGEQYF,TGTGCCAGTAGTATCTTGGGGGTAGGCGAGCAGTACTTC,-,TRBJ2-7,TRBV19,many
CASSLGTSGSRFF,TGTGCCAGCAGCTTGGGGACTAGCGGGAGTAGGTTCTTC,TRBD2,TRBJ2-1,TRBV7-8,-
CASGTGTFFEEQYF,TGTGCCAGCGGAACCGGGACTTTCTTCGAGGAGCAGTACTTC,-,TRBJ2-7,TRBV5-6,many
CSVVGGGGYTF,TGCAGCGTGGTCGGGGGGGGGGGCTACACCTTC,-,TRBJ1-2,TRBV29-1,once
CASSSIGRGERSIQYF,TGTGCCAGCAGTTCTATAGGGAGAGGGGAGAGGAGCATTCAGTACTTC,-,TRBJ2-4,TRBV12-3/TRBV12-4,-
CASRPIAEAYNEQFF,TGTGCCAGCAGACCCATAGCGGAGGCCTACAATGAGCAGTTCTTC,-,TRBJ2-1,TRBV6-2/TRBV6-3,many
CASSQRSKLAGGTDTQYF,TGTGCCAGCAGCCAACGCTCCAAGCTAGCGGGGGGCACAGATACGCAGTATTTT,TRBD2,TRBJ2-3,TRBV7-3,-
CSADLGGAEQFF,TGCAGTGCCGATTTGGGGGGCGCGGAGCAGTTCTTC,-,TRBJ2-1,TRBV20-1,-
CASSPMTHYEQYF,TGTGCCAGCAGCCCCATGACCCATTACGAGCAGTACTTC,-,TRBJ2-7,TRBV7-9,-
CASSVTSGRALTFF,TGTGCCAGCAGCGTTACTAGCGGGAGGGCTCTGACGTTCTTC,TRBD2,TRBJ2-1,TRBV7-6,-
CASSPGQRNSPLHF,TGTGCCAGCAGTCCGGGACAGCGAAATTCACCCCTCCACTTT,TRBD1,TRBJ1-6,TRBV7-2,once
CSATPGQGAYEQYF,TGCAGTGCTACTCCGGGACAGGGGGCCTACGAGCAGTACTTC,TRBD1,TRBJ2-7,TRBV20-1,-
CASSRGLAGETQYF,TGTGCCAGTAGCAGAGGACTAGCGGGAGAGACCCAGTACTTC,TRBD2,TRBJ2-5,TRBV19,-
CASSLSLGVIAAYEQYF,TGTGCCAGCAGCTTAAGTCTTGGGGTGATCGCGGCCTACGAGCAGTACTTC,-,TRBJ2-7,TRBV7-8,-
CASSQGVEPLFEQYF,TGCGCCAGCAGCCAAGGAGTAGAGCCCTTGTTCGAGCAGTACTTC,-,TRBJ2-7,TRBV4-1,-
CASSLGDRETQYF,TGTGCCAGCAGCTTAGGGGACCGAGAGACCCAGTACTTC,-,TRBJ2-5,TRBV13,-
CASSVGRTSYEQYF,TGCGCCAGCAGCGTAGGACGGACCTCCTACGAGCAGTACTTC,-,TRBJ2-7,TRBV5-1,-
CASSLRVGTQAGYTF,TGTGCCAGCAGTCTAAGAGTAGGGACACAGGCTGGCTACACCTTC,-,TRBJ1-2,TRBV12-3/TRBV12-4,once
CATRQGNYGYTF,TGTGCCACCAGACAGGGAAACTATGGCTACACCTTC,TRBD1,TRBJ1-2,TRBV10-3,-
CASSNGITEAFF,TGTGCCAGCAGCAACGGAATCACTGAAGCTTTCTTT,-,TRBJ1-1,TRBV12-3/TRBV12-4,few
CASSQDGTGSYEQYF,TGCGCCAGCAGCCAGGATGGGACTGGTTCCTACGAGCAGTACTTC,-,TRBJ2-7,TRBV4-1,-
CASSRTGGADGYTF,TGTGCCAGCAGCAGAACAGGGGGCGCGGATGGCTACACCTTC,TRBD1,TRBJ1-2,TRBV27,-
CASSPTSGGDDEPQHF,TGTGCCAGCAGCCCTACTAGCGGGGGGGACGATGAGCCCCAGCATTTT,-,TRBJ1-5,TRBV5-4,-
CASSLAANAGELFF,TGTGCCAGCAGCTTAGCGGCCAATGCCGGGGAGCTGTTTTTT,-,TRBJ2-2,TRBV7-6,-
CASSQRPDGPGQHF,TGTGCCAGCAGCCAGAGGCCAGACGGCCCCGGGCAGCATTTT,-,TRBJ1-5,TRBV6-5,-
CSAREGGNSYEQYF,TGCAGTGCTAGAGAGGGGGGTAACTCCTACGAGCAGTACTTC,-,TRBJ2-7,TRBV20-1,-
CASSLRVLADEQYF,TGTGCCAGCAGCTTGAGGGTACTAGCGGACGAGCAGTACTTC,TRBD2,TRBJ2-7,TRBV7-8,-
CATSRQGYTEAFF,TGTGCCACGAGTCGCCAGGGGTACACTGAAGCTTTCTTT,-,TRBJ1-1,TRBV12-3/TRBV12-4,-
CSARDGTGTSGGHTQYF,TGCAGTGCTAGAGACGGAACCGGGACTAGCGGGGGACATACGCAGTATTTT,TRBD2,TRBJ2-3,TRBV20-1,-
CASSFGQGSKQYF,TGTGCCAGCAGCTTCGGACAGGGGAGCAAGCAGTACTTC,TRBD1,TRBJ2-7,TRBV14,many
CASSLGHF,TGTGCCAGCAGCTTAGGACATTTT,-,TRBJ2-3,TRBV7-2,-
CASRKQGVTTEAFF,TGTGCCAGCAGAAAACAGGGGGTGACCACTGAAGCTTTCTTT,TRBD1,TRBJ1-1,TRBV2,-
CASSFAESNYGYTF,TGTGCCAGCAGCTTTGCAGAGTCAAACTATGGCTACACCTTC,-,TRBJ1-2,TRBV5-6,-
CASSYIGPQSSGNTIYF,TGTGCCAGCAGCTACATAGGGCCACAGAGCTCTGGAAACACCATATATTTT,-,TRBJ1-3,TRBV7-9,-
CASSLSALPEAFF,TGCGCCAGCAGCTTATCGGCCCTTCCCGAAGCTTTCTTT,-,TRBJ1-1,TRBV5-1,-
CASSPDRSNYGYTF,TGTGCCAGTAGCCCGGACAGGTCAAACTATGGCTACACCTTC,TRBD1,TRBJ1-2,TRBV19,-
CATSRDGLGGYGYTF,TGTGCCACCAGCAGAGATGGCCTCGGGGGCTATGGCTACACCTTC,-,TRBJ1-2,TRBV15,-
CSARDPRGVYEQYF,TGCAGTGCTAGAGATCCCAGGGGGGTCTACGAGCAGTACTTC,-,TRBJ2-7,TRBV20-1,-
CSVTGADTQYF,TGCAGCGTTACAGGGGCAGATACGCAGTATTTT,TRBD1,TRBJ2-3,TRBV29-1,-
CASSVEGGDNQPQHF,TGTGCCAGCAGTGTTGAAGGGGGTGACAATCAGCCCCAGCATTTT,-,TRBJ1-5,TRBV2,-
CASSPTDNSPLHF,TGTGCTAGCAGCCCCACAGATAATTCACCCCTCCACTTT,-,TRBJ1-6,TRBV7-7,-
CATSRDLGTGSQLFF,TGTGCCACCAGCAGAGATCTAGGGACAGGGTCGCAGCTGTTTTTT,TRBD1,TRBJ2-2,TRBV15,-
CASSQGDWVKAYEQYF,TGTGCCAGCAGCCAAGGGGACTGGGTGAAAGCCTACGAGCAGTACTTC,-,TRBJ2-7,TRBV3-1,-
CATSRDRRGGGTEAFF,TGTGCCACCAGCAGAGATAGGAGGGGGGGAGGAACTGAAGCTTTCTTT,-,TRBJ1-1,TRBV15,-
CASSLALGEQYF,TGTGCCAGCAGTTTAGCTTTGGGCGAGCAGTACTTC,-,TRBJ2-7,TRBV7-9,-
CAINRGSGNTIYF,TGTGCCATAAACAGGGGTTCTGGAAACACCATATATTTT,TRBD1,TRBJ1-3,TRBV10-3,-
CASSFGVLETQYF,TGTGCCAGCAGCTTTGGGGTTTTAGAGACCCAGTACTTC,-,TRBJ2-5,TRBV7-3,-
CASSSAFSDPYNEQFF,TGTGCCAGCAGCTCCGCCTTCTCCGACCCCTACAATGAGCAGTTCTTC,-,TRBJ2-1,TRBV5-6,-
CASSSGLSEMNTEAFF,TGCGCCAGCAGCTCGGGACTCTCGGAGATGAACACTGAAGCTTTCTTT,-,TRBJ1-1,TRBV5-5,-
CASSEAAGSFSHHF,TGTGCCAGCAGTGAAGCGGCCGGAAGCTTCTCCCACCACTTT,-,TRBJ1-6,TRBV6-1,once
CASSYSGGLRNTEAFF,TGTGCCAGCAGCTATTCGGGGGGGCTAAGGAACACTGAAGCTTTCTTT,-,TRBJ1-1,TRBV7-9,-
CASSYRETQYF,TGTGCCAGCAGTTATCGGGAGACCCAGTACTTC,-,TRBJ2-5,TRBV12-3/TRBV12-4,few
CAISESNGPGDSNQPQHF,TGTGCCATCAGTGAGTCTAATGGGCCAGGGGACAGCAATCAGCCCCAGCATTTT,-,TRBJ1-5,TRBV10-3,-
CASSLAGGSYNEQYF,TGTGCCAGCAGCTTAGCGGGGGGCTCCTACAATGAGCAGTACTTC,-,TRBJ2-7,TRBV7-8,-
CASSSTFNSPLHF,TGTGCCAGCAGTTCCACTTTCAATTCACCCCTCCACTTT,-,TRBJ1-6,TRBV7-6,few
CAEGSNEQYF,TGTGCCGAAGGATCTAACGAGCAGTACTTC,-,TRBJ2-7,TRBV7-6,-